The clone carrying this T cell receptor (beta chain) was counted many times. The data belong to a study of neurological immune-mediated disorders. This CDR3 contains 13 residues. V shed 6 bases and J shed 6 bases, with 12 bases lying between them. Template-switch 5'RACE cDNA synthesis added a 10-nucleotide unique molecular identifier. TCRdb itself ran the 5' RACE reads through MiXCR, one entry per CDR3 protein. In the table there are tens of thousands of distinct CDR3 sequences, 7% to 8% of which are singletons. The TCR comes from a woman in her thirties or forties in good health. The sample was PBMCs. The chain joins TRBV12-3 or TRBV12-4 to TRBJ1-5; a possible D gene is TRBD1 (6 bases). In DNA form, the CDR3 reads TGTGCCAGCAGGGGGGGGCGAGGTCAGCCCCAGCATTTT. Protein: CASRGGRGQPQHF.